Listed here are 6 T cell receptor beta chains from one sample, sequenced in a study of CD8 T cells in Susac syndrome. Random hexamers were used to reverse transcribe about 0.5 to 1 ug of RNA. TCRdb re-analysed the immunoSEQ multiplex PCR reads in MiXCR, keeping a single row per CDR3 protein. The sample includes approximately 80,000 distinct CDR3 sequences, around 94% seen only once; the top ten take 0.4% to 0.55%. The sample was CD8+ T cells from PBMCs. Every receptor here comes from a human donor with Susac syndrome.

The chain links TRBV7-9 to TRBJ1-2; 8 bases are shared with TRBD1. The trim removed 8 bases at V and 6 bases at J, leaving 8 bases unmatched. The CDR3 sequence is 13 residues long. Germline V gene sequence: CDR1 SEHNR, CDR2 FQNEAQ (reference sequence). The CDR3 DNA reads TGTGCCAGCTCAGGGGGCGATCCGAATGGCTACACCTTC. Its protein is CASSGGDPNGYTF.

V usage is TRBV9 and J usage is TRBJ2-2, with D possibly being TRBD2 (6 bases). V was cut by 10 bases and J by 0 bases, with 16 bases left in between. The CDR3 consists of 15 residues. The V gene's germline CDR1 is SGDLS and CDR2 YYNGEE. In DNA form, the CDR3 reads TGTGCCTCAGACGGGGGTCCTACGAACACCGGGGAGCTGTTTTTT. It specifies CASDGGPTNTGELFF.

This clonotype was seen just once. One junction end disagrees with the germline gene, perhaps due to a read error. The rearrangement links TRBV27 to TRBJ2-5; D not resolved. The germline V gene has CDR1 MNHEY and CDR2 SMNVEV (reference sequence). The CDR3 covers 15 residues. This CDR3 reads CASSLLPPNQETQYF. Written as DNA, the CDR3 is TGTGCCAGCAGTTTACTCCCGCCAAACCAGGAGACCCAGTACTTC.

The rearrangement links TRBV15 to TRBJ1-5; maybe TRBD1 (5 bases). Trimming took 0 bases from V and 7 from J, leaving 16 bases between them. CDR3 length: 16 residues. Germline values: CDR1 LNHNV, CDR2 YYDKDF (reference sequence). The chain's CDR3 is CATSRDPIQGVQPQHF. The CDR3, as DNA: TGTGCCACCAGCAGAGATCCCATCCAGGGTGTGCAGCCCCAGCATTTT.

J is TRBJ2-1 and V is TRBV30, with 7 nucleotides matching TRBD1. V lost 3 bases and J lost 4; bases outside the gene matches: 6. The germline V gene encodes CDR1 GTSNPN and CDR2 SVGIG (reference sequence). The CDR3 is 14 amino acids. CDR3 residues: CAWRTRQGYNEQFF. The CDR3 DNA is TGTGCCTGGAGGACGAGACAGGGTTACAATGAGCAGTTCTTC.

V usage is TRBV20-1 and J usage is TRBJ2-3, with unresolved D. Germline values: CDR1 DFQATT, CDR2 SNEGSKA (reference sequence). V dropped 0 bases and J dropped 6 bases, with 13 bases sitting between them. The CDR3 consists of 14 residues. CDR3 region: CSARDRVFDDTQYF. DNA for the CDR3: TGCAGTGCTAGAGATCGGGTTTTTGACGATACGCAGTATTTT.